This T cell receptor (beta chain) was identified in a study of quantifying T cell responses using KT2 cells (dated by TCRdb to about 2017). Describing the broader study: RNA was DNase-treated and reverse transcribed with TCR alpha and beta constant-region primers, mostly using SuperScript III. To avoid over-amplification, PCR2 was carried out as a SYBR Green qPCR and halted once a predetermined fluorescence threshold was reached. The efficiency of the T4 ligation step under optimum conditions was estimated to be greater than 8.5%.

Known numbers of KT2, a T cell clone whose TCR had been sequenced previously, were spiked into unfractionated PBMC to test the sensitivity and accuracy of the pipeline. A range of KT2-to-PBMC ratios was set up by mixing KT2 cells into a fixed number of PBMC. The receptor library was made with UMI-ligation and nested PCR. A single-stranded oligonucleotide carrying the Illumina SP2 sequence and a UMI was ligated to the cDNA 3' end using T4 RNA ligase 1. PCR1 consisted of about 4 cycles (98 degrees C 15 s, 69 degrees C 30 s, 72 degrees C 40 s), and for the beta primer an equimolar mix of RC1.1 and RC1.2 was used to cover TRBC1 and TRBC2. From PCR2 onward, TCR alpha and beta chains were processed separately, with sample indices and Illumina adaptors added. The UMI comprised 12 random nucleotides, as two hexamers separated by a spacer, placed after an 8-base spacer. Sequencing was done on an Illumina MiSeq using v2 2x251 paired-end chemistry, usually with 12 samples per run. PhiX DNA at roughly 5-8% was added to each sequencing library to increase diversity. The authors' analysis ran thus. Raw reads were converted to FASTQ with bcl2fastq and were demultiplexed by dual indices with Demultiplexor. Decombinator assigned V and J genes by tag matching, allowing a single base-pair mismatch. Collapsinator used UMIs to correct both sequencing errors and frequency errors arising from PCR heterogeneity. CDR3Translator turned Decombinator identifiers into nucleotide sequence, translated that sequence into amino acids, and pulled out the CDR3 based on C- and N-terminal motifs. Each distinct KT2 TCR was counted as one cluster of KT2 sequences that shared a single unique molecular identifier. The public reads were reprocessed in TCRdb via fastp at Q25 and MiXCR, keeping in-frame beta chains. Each entry is one CDR3 protein sequence, shown with its most common DNA and genes. These V and J calls derive from TCRdb rather than the authors' analysis. In all, the sample holds 25,000 to 35,000 distinct CDR3 sequences, and around 10% of those were seen once. 8% to 10% of the sample is held by the ten biggest clonotypes.

This clonotype is medium-sized (0.01 to 0.1%) in terms of sample share. What antigen it recognizes has not been identified. Per-base qualities were not stored, and no clone one base away is much larger. Study-wide conclusions, independent of this receptor: Even at the lowest spike-in tested, roughly one KT2 cell per 100,000 PBMC, KT2 sequences were still detected. The study did not include a side-by-side comparison of this pipeline with other TCR sequencing techniques. The numbers of KT2 alpha and beta sequences increased linearly with the number of input KT2 cells across several orders of magnitude. Saturation was seen in the detection of KT2 sequences when very high numbers of KT2 cells were spiked in.

The TCR comes from a human donor. The sequencing input was PBMCs spiked with cells of the T cell clone KT2.

This receptor has the CDR3 CASSLRDRTPSGNTIYF. At the DNA level, the sequence is TGTGCCAGCAGCCTCCGGGACAGGACTCCCTCTGGAAACACCATATATTTT. The chain was built from TRBV7-6 and TRBJ1-3; TRBD1 fits 8 bases in the junction. V and J are trimmed by 5 bases and 0 bases, and the gene matches miss 9 bases of the junction. The CDR3, cysteine through phenylalanine, is 17 amino acids long. Of all the DNA, just the CDR3 is kept, 51 bases in frame from base 1. The germline V gene sets CDR1 to SGHVS and CDR2 to FNYEAQ.